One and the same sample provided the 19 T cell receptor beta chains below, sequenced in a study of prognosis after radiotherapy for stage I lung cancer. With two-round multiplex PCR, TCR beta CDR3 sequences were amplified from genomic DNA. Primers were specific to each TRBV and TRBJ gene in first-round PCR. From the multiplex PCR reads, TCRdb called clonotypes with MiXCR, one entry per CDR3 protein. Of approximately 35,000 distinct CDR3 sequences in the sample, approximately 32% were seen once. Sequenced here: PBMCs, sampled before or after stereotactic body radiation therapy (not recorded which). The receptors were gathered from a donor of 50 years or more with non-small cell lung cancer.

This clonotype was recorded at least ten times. The DNA for the CDR3 is TGTGCCAGCAGTGCAACCGGGACAGAGGCCTACGAGCAGTACTTC. Translation gives CASSATGTEAYEQYF. The J gene is TRBJ2-7, the V gene TRBV6-1; 7 positions agree with TRBD1. J was trimmed by 2 bases and V by 4 bases; bases with no gene match: 8. Per the germline V gene, CDR1 is MNHNS and CDR2 is SASEGT. The CDR3 runs 15 residues.

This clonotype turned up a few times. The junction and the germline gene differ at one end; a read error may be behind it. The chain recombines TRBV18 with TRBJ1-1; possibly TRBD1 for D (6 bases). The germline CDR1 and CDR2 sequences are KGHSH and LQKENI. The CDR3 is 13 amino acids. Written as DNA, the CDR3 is TGTGCCAGCTCACCTCAGGGGAACACTGAAGTTTTCTTT. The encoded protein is CASSPQGNTEVFF. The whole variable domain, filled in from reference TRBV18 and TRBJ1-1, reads NAGVMQNPRHLVRRRGQEARLRCSPMKGHSHVYWYRQLPEEGLKFMVYLQKENIIDESGMPKERFSAEFPKEGPSILRIQQVVRGDSAAYFCASSPQGNTEVFFGQGTRLTVV.

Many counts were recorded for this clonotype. The CDR3 here is CASSLRGRGTDTQYF. CDR3 nucleotides: TGTGCCAGCAGTCTACGGGGTAGGGGGACAGATACGCAGTATTTT. This sequence joins TRBV2 and TRBJ2-3; D may be TRBD1 (6 bases). Germline V lookup: CDR1 SNHLY, CDR2 FYNNEI. The V and J ends lost 5 bases and 3 bases respectively, with 15 bases between them. This CDR3 is 15 amino acids long.

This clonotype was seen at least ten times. The CDR3 spells CASRVGSTDTQYF. The CDR3 region has the DNA TGTGCCAGCAGAGTGGGGAGCACAGATACGCAGTATTTT. The chain has TRBV6-2 or TRBV6-3 and TRBJ2-3; no clear D gene. CDR3 length equals 13 residues. V lost 6 bases to trimming and J lost 0 bases, with 7 bases between them. CDR1 MNHEY and CDR2 SVGEGT come from the germline V gene.

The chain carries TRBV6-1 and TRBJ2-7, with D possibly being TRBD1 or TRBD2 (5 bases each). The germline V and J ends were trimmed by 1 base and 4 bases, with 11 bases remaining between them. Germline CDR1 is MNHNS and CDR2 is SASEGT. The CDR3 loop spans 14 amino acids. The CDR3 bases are TGTGCCAGCAGTGAAGGGGACCGCTGGTACGAGCAGTACTTC. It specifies CASSEGDRWYEQYF.

The CDR3 sequence: CASSTTCRTGHSYEQYF. As DNA, the CDR3 is TGTGCCAGCAGTACGACGTGTCGGACAGGTCACTCCTACGAGCAGTACTTC. The genes are TRBV6-1 and TRBJ2-7, with TRBD1 matching 7 bases. The germline V gene has CDR1 MNHNS and CDR2 SASEGT. The CDR3 consists of 17 residues. Trimming removed 5 bases from V and 0 bases from J; junction bases left unmatched: 13.

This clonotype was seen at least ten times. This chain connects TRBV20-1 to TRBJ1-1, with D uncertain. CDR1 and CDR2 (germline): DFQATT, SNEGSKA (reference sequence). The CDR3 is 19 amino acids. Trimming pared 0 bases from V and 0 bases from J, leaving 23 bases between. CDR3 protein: CSARDEGRGGFGMNTEAFF. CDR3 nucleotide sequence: TGCAGTGCTAGAGATGAGGGTCGGGGAGGCTTTGGAATGAACACTGAAGCTTTCTTT.

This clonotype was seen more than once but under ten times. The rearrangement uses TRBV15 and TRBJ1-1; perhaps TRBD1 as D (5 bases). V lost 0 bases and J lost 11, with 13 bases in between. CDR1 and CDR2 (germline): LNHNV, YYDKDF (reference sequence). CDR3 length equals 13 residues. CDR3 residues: CATSREGELEAFF. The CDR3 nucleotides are TGTGCCACCAGCAGAGAAGGGGAGTTAGAGGCTTTCTTT. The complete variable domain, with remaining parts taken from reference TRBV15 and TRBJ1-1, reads DAMVIQNPRYQVTQFGKPVTLSCSQTLNHNVMYWYQQKSSQAPKLLFHYYDKDFNNEADTPDNFQSRRPNTSFCFLDIRSPGLGDTAMYLCATSREGELEAFFGQGTRLTVV.

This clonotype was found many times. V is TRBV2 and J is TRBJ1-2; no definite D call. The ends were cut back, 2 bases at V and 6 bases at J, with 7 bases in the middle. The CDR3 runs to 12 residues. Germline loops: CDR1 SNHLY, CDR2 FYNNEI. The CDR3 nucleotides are TGTGCCAGCAGTGAAATCTTAGATGGCTACACCTTC. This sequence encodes CASSEILDGYTF.

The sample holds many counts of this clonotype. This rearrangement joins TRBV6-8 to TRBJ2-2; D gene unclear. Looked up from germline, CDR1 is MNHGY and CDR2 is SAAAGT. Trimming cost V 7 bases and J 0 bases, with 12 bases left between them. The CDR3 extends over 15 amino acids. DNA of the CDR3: TGTGCCAGCAACGACCGGAGAGCGAACACCGGGGAGCTGTTTTTT. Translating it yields CASNDRRANTGELFF.

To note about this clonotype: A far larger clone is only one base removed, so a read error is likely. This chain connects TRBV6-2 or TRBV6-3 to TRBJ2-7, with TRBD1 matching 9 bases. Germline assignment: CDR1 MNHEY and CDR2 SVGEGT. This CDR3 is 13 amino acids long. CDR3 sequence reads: CASKGTGSLEHYF. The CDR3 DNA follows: TGTGCCAGCAAAGGGACAGGGTCCCTGGAGCATTACTTC.

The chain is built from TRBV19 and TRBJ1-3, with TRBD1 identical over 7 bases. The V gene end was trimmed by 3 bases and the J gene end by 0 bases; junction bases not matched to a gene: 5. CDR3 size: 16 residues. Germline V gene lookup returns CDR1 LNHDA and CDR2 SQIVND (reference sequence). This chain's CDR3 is CASSIFGTASGNTIYF. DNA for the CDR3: TGTGCCAGTAGTATTTTTGGGACAGCCTCTGGAAACACCATATATTTT.

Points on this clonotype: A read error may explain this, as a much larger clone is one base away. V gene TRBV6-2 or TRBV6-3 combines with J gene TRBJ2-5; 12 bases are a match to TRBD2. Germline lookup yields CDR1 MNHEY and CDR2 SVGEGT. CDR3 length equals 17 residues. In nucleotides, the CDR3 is TGTGCCAGCAGCATCGGACTAGCGGGGCTATTCCAAGAGACCCATTACTTC. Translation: CASSIGLAGLFQETHYF.

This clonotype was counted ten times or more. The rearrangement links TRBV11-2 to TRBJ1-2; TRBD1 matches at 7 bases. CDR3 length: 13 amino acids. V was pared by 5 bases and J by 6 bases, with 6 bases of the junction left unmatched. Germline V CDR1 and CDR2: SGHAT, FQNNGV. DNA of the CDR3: TGTGCCAGCAGCCAAGACAGGGCCCATGGCTACACCTTC. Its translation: CASSQDRAHGYTF.

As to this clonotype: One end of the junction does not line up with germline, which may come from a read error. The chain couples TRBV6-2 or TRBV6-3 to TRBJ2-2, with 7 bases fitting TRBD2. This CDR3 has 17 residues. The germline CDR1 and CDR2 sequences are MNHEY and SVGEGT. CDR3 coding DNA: TGTGCCAGCAGTTCGGTCAGGACGGGGAGGGTAGCCGGGCAGCTGTTTTTT. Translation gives CASSSVRTGRVAGQLFF.

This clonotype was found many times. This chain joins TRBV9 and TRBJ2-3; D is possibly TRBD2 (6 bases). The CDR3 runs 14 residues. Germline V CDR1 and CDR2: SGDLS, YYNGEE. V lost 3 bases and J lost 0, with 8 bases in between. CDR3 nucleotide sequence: TGTGCCAGCAGCGAGGCGGGGAGCACAGATACGCAGTATTTT. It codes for CASSEAGSTDTQYF.

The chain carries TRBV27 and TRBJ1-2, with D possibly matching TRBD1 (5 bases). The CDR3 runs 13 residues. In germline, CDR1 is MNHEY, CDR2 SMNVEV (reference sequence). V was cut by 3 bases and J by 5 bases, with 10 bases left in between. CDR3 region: CASSLAQGYGYTF. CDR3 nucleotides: TGTGCCAGCAGTTTGGCGCAGGGATATGGCTACACCTTC.

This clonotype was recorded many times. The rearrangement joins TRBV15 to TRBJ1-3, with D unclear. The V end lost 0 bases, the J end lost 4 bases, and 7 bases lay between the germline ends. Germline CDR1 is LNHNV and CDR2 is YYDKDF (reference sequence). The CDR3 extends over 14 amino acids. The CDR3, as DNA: TGTGCCACCAGCAGAGATTCCGGGGGAAACACCATATATTTT. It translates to CATSRDSGGNTIYF.

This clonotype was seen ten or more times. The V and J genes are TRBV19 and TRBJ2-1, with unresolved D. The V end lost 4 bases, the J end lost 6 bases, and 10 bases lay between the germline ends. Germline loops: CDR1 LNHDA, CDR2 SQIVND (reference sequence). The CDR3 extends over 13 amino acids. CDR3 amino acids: CASSSRAINEQFF. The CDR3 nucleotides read TGTGCCAGTAGTAGCCGGGCGATCAATGAGCAGTTCTTC.